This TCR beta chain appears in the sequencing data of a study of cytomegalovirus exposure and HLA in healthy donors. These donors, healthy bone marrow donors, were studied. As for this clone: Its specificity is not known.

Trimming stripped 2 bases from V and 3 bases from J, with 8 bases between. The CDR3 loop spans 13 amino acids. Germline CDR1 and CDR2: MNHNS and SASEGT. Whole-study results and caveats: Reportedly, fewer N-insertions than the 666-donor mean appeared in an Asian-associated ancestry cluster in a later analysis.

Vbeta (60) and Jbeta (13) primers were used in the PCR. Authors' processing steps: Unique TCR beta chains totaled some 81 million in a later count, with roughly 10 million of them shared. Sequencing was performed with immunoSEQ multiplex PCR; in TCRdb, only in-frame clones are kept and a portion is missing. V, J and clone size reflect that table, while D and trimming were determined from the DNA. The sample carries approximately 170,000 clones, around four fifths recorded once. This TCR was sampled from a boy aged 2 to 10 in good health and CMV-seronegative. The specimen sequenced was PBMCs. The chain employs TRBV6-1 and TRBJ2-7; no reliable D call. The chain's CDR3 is CASSETANYEQYF. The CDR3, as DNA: TGTGCCAGCAGTGAAACAGCCAACTACGAGCAGTACTTC.